This T cell receptor beta chain was retrieved from a study of T-cell reconstitution after alpha-beta-depleted transplantation in children. This clonotype has more than one count but fewer than ten. J was trimmed by 5 bases and V by 4 bases; bases with no gene match: 8. Germline V gives CDR1 SEHNR, CDR2 FQNEAQ (reference sequence). The CDR3 has 16 amino acids. Molecular barcoding with unique molecular identifiers was used for the TCRbeta library. TCRdb called the PCR reads again in MiXCR, with one record for every CDR3 protein. Among 400,000 to 500,000 distinct CDR3 sequences listed, approximately 11% were seen once.

This specimen was PBMCs from the stem cell graft donor, taken from the stem cell graft. The chain joins TRBV7-9 to TRBJ2-1; 10 bases are shared with TRBD2. The receptor was derived from a human donor who donated a stem cell graft to a child with acute myeloid leukemia. In nucleotides, the CDR3 is TGTGCCAGCAGCTCCTTGGGTAGCGGGGGGAACAATGAGCAGTTCTTC. Translated, it gives CASSSLGSGGNNEQFF.